This T cell receptor beta chain emerged from a study of T cell repertoires in cytomegalovirus infection. Turning to the study itself: CMV epitopes used comprised recently identified HLA-C-restricted ones and well-studied HLA-B-restricted ones. An indication of both CMV infection and matching HLA type came from public TCR beta signatures.

V was pared by 0 bases and J by 3 bases, with 18 bases between. The CDR3 length is 18 residues. Germline CDR1 is MNHEY and CDR2 is SMNVEV (reference sequence). About this clonotype itself: What it recognizes is unknown.

Study-level points and caveats: Within the response measured ex vivo, HLA-C-restricted CMV-specific TCR beta clonotypes were dominant.

TCRdb analysed the reads with MiXCR anew, one entry per CDR3 protein. The sample lists 750,000 to 900,000 distinct CDR3 sequences; about 29% were seen once. J is TRBJ1-5 and V is TRBV27; perhaps TRBD1 as D (6 bases). The sequence came from a human donor in good health (CMV status not recorded). Some clones in this sample may be carry-over from other donors' samples. The sample was cultured CD8+ T cells from PBMCs, taken from culture after CMV antigen stimulation. CDR3 residues: CASSLSGRGWDINQPQHF. The CDR3 coding sequence is TGTGCCAGCAGTTTATCAGGGAGAGGTTGGGACATCAATCAGCCCCAGCATTTT.